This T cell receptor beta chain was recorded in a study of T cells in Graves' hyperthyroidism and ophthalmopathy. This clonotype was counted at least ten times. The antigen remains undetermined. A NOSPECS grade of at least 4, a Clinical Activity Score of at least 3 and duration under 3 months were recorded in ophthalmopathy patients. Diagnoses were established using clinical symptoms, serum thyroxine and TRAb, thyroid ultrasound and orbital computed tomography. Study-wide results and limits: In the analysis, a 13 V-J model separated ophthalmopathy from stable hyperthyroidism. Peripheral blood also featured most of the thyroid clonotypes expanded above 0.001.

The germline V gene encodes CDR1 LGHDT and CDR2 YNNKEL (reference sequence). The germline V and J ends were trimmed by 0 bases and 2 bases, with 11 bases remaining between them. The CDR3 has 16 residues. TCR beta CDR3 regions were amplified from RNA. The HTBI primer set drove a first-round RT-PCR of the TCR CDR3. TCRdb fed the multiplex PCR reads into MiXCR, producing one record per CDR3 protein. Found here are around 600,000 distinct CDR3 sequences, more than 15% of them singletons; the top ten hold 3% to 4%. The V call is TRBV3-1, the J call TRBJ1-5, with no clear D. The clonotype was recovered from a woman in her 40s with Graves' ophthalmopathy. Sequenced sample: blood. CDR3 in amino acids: CASSQEGSTGNQPQHF. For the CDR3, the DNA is TGTGCCAGCAGCCAAGAGGGGAGTACGGGCAATCAGCCCCAGCATTTT.